This is a list of T cell receptor beta chains from one sample in a study of T cell responses to AZD1222 COVID-19 vaccine. Clones were read by immunoSEQ multiplex PCR, and TCRdb kept only the in-frame ones, dropping some. Of about 120,000 clones listed, roughly 92% are singletons. The sample in question was peripheral blood, obtained on day 0 of AZD1222 vaccination. The receptors originated from an adult in good health. Each CDR3 is given with its conserved first and last residue. Each record gives: CDR3 length, clone size, D gene, V gene, J gene, CDR3 DNA, CDR3 protein. A D gene is named only where the DNA matches it firmly. Clone size, where shown, is once, few, many, or a class for clones that have expanded.

>13|-|-|TRBV14|TRBJ2-5
TGTGCCAGCAGCCAAGATGTACAAGAGACCCAGTACTTC
CASSQDVQETQYF
>17|-|TRBD1|TRBV11-3|TRBJ2-6
TGTGCCAGCAGCTCACAGGGGGCGGCCTCTGGGGCCAACGTCCTGACTTTC
CASSSQGAASGANVLTF
>14|-|-|TRBV9|TRBJ2-1
TGTGCCAGCAGCGTGGTTAACCAATACAATGAGCAGTTCTTC
CASSVVNQYNEQFF
>15|-|TRBD1|TRBV2|TRBJ1-4
TGTGCCAGCAGTCCCTCCGGGACAGGGGTTGAAAAACTGTTTTTT
CASSPSGTGVEKLFF
>13|-|-|TRBV30|TRBJ1-2
TGTGCCTGGAGGAGGTGGGGGGGTGACGGCTACACCTTC
CAWRRWGGDGYTF
>15|-|-|TRBV7-2|TRBJ2-2
TGTGCCAGCAGCTCACAAGTCCTTGACACCGGGGAGCTGTTTTTT
CASSSQVLDTGELFF
>14|-|-|TRBV7-8|TRBJ2-3
TGTGCCAGCAGCGAGGGACTTCGCACAGATACGCAGTATTTT
CASSEGLRTDTQYF
>13|-|-|TRBV9|TRBJ1-1
TGTGCCAGCAGCTCCCTAACATGGGGTAAAGCTTTCTTT
CASSSLTWGKAFF
>15|-|TRBD1|TRBV24-1|TRBJ2-5
TGTGCCACCAGTGATGGGGGACAGGGCCAAGAGACCCAGTACTTC
CATSDGGQGQETQYF
>15|-|-|TRBV19|TRBJ2-7
TGTGCCAGTAGTGCCCTAGGGGGGGGGCCCTACGAGCAGTACTTC
CASSALGGGPYEQYF
>14|-|-|TRBV28|TRBJ1-6
TGTGCCAGCAGTTTCGGCCAGGGTGATTCACCCCTCCACTTT
CASSFGQGDSPLHF
>15|-|TRBD1|TRBV6-4|TRBJ1-1
TGTGCCAGCAGTGACTCCGGAGACAGGGAAACTGAAGCTTTCTTT
CASSDSGDRETEAFF
>13|-|TRBD1|TRBV10-2|TRBJ2-4
TGCGCCAGCAGTGCGGGACAGGGGAACATTCAGTACTTC
CASSAGQGNIQYF
>13|-|-|TRBV5-1|TRBJ1-2
TGCGCCAGCAGCTCGGAGGGGGGCTATGGCTACACCTTC
CASSSEGGYGYTF
>14|-|-|TRBV19|TRBJ2-2
TGTGCCAGCCGAACCGGGGCGAACACCGGGGAGCTGTTTTTT
CASRTGANTGELFF
>12|-|-|TRBV7-3|TRBJ2-7
TGTGCCAGCAGCTACCTTGGGGGGGAGCAGTACTTC
CASSYLGGEQYF
>13|-|TRBD1|TRBV5-1|TRBJ2-5
TGCGCCAGCAGGGAAGGGGGCTTGGGGACCCAGTACTTC
CASREGGLGTQYF
>18|-|-|TRBV7-7|TRBJ1-5
TGTGCCAGCAGCGCGCCTCGGGACGCCAATAATGGAGATCAGCCCCAGCATTTT
CASSAPRDANNGDQPQHF
>12|-|-|TRBV19|TRBJ1-2
TGTGCCAGTAGTGTGACAGTATATGGCTACACCTTC
CASSVTVYGYTF
>14|-|-|TRBV11-2|TRBJ1-4
TGTGCCAGCAGTCGACAGTTCGGGGGAGAAAAACTGTTTTTT
CASSRQFGGEKLFF
>18|-|-|TRBV12-2|TRBJ1-5
TGTGCAAGTCGCTTATTTCGTCGCGAGGCAAATAGCAATCAGCCCCAGCATTTT
CASRLFRREANSNQPQHF
>13|-|-|TRBV3-1/TRBV3-2|TRBJ1-2
TGTGCCAGCAGCCAGGGGGTGAGCTATGGCTACACCTTC
CASSQGVSYGYTF
>17|-|TRBD1|TRBV7-3|TRBJ1-1
TGTGCCAGCAGCTTAGGGCCCCTGACAGGGGGCCGTACTGAAGCTTTCTTT
CASSLGPLTGGRTEAFF
>16|-|-|TRBV13|TRBJ1-4
TGTGCCAGCAGCTCTCAGGGCAGAGGAGGTAATGAAAAACTGTTTTTT
CASSSQGRGGNEKLFF
>11|-|-|TRBV12-3/TRBV12-4|TRBJ1-1
TGTGCCAGCAGTTCGTCCACTGAAGCTTTCTTT
CASSSSTEAFF
>16|-|-|TRBV7-2|TRBJ2-1
TGTGCCAGCAGCTTAGAGGGCACGAAGGGTCGCAATGAGCAGTTCTTC
CASSLEGTKGRNEQFF
>14|-|-|TRBV24-1|TRBJ1-2
TGTGCCACCAGTGATTATATGGCGTCGAATGGCTACACCTTC
CATSDYMASNGYTF
>14|-|-|TRBV7-2|TRBJ1-6
TGTGCCAGCACCCCGCAGGGTTATAATTCACCCCTCCACTTT
CASTPQGYNSPLHF
>13|-|-|TRBV6-5|TRBJ2-7
TGTGCCAGCAGTTACAGTAATGCCTACGAGCAGTACTTC
CASSYSNAYEQYF
>16|-|-|TRBV5-4|TRBJ1-5
TGTGCCAGCAGCTCTGGGGGAGGGCAGGGCGGTCAGCCCCAGCATTTT
CASSSGGGQGGQPQHF
>15|-|-|TRBV19|TRBJ2-7
TGTGCCGCCAGTAGTAGGCAGGGGCCCTCCTACGAGCAGTACTTC
CAASSRQGPSYEQYF
>10|-|-|TRBV6-2/TRBV6-3|TRBJ1-1
TGTGCCAGCAGTTCCACCGCCGCTTTCTTT
CASSSTAAFF
>14|few|TRBD1|TRBV10-3|TRBJ2-7
TGTGCCATCAGGTCAGACAGGGGGCTCTACGAGCAGTACTTC
CAIRSDRGLYEQYF
>19|-|TRBD2|TRBV7-6|TRBJ2-2
TGTGCCAGCAGCCCCCGGACTAAATCGCCCCGGGGGGAAACCGGGGAGCTGTTTTTT
CASSPRTKSPRGETGELFF
>15|-|-|TRBV5-8|TRBJ1-2
TGTGCCAGCAGCCAAGGGGCCCAAGAAAACTATGGCTACACCTTC
CASSQGAQENYGYTF
>14|-|-|TRBV4-3|TRBJ2-7
TGCGCCAGCAGCCAAGCAGGGGGGATATACGAGCAGTACTTC
CASSQAGGIYEQYF
>15|-|-|TRBV7-2|TRBJ2-2
TGTGCCAGCAGCTTTTTACAGGTGAACACCGGGGAGCTGTTTTTT
CASSFLQVNTGELFF
>12|-|-|TRBV4-1|TRBJ2-3
TGCGCCAGCAGCCAAGAAGCCTCTGCGCAGTATTTT
CASSQEASAQYF
>11|-|-|TRBV6-2/TRBV6-3|TRBJ1-6
TGTGCCAGCAGCCGGGACCCTCCCCTCCACTTT
CASSRDPPLHF
>15|-|TRBD1|TRBV2|TRBJ1-4
TGTGCCAGCATGGACCTTAGACAGGGGAATGAAAAACTGTTTTTT
CASMDLRQGNEKLFF
>13|-|-|TRBV11-2|TRBJ1-2
TGTGCCAGCAGCTCAACCGATAACTATGGCTACACCTTC
CASSSTDNYGYTF
>13|few|TRBD1|TRBV18|TRBJ1-2
TGTGCCAGCTCACCCTGGGACAGCCAGGGCTACACCTTC
CASSPWDSQGYTF
>15|-|-|TRBV27|TRBJ2-7
TGTGCCAGCAGTTCTTTCGGGGGGCTAAGCTACGAGCAGTACTTC
CASSSFGGLSYEQYF
>16|-|-|TRBV5-1|TRBJ2-2
TGCGCCAGCAGCTTGGGGGTAGGGCGAGCCACCGGGGAGCTGTTTTTT
CASSLGVGRATGELFF
>16|-|TRBD1|TRBV9|TRBJ1-6
TGTGCCAGCAGCGGAATTGGACAGGGTTTCAGCTCACCCCTCCACTTT
CASSGIGQGFSSPLHF
>14|-|-|TRBV19|TRBJ2-7
TGTGCCAGTAGTATAACCGGGACAATCTACGAGCAGTACTTC
CASSITGTIYEQYF
>15|-|TRBD1|TRBV7-6|TRBJ2-7
TGTGCCAGCAGCTCCGGGACAGGGGGAATCCTCGAGCAGTACTTC
CASSSGTGGILEQYF
>16|-|TRBD1|TRBV7-9|TRBJ2-7
TGTGCCAGCAGCTCCAAGGACAGGCTGACTTCCTACGAGCAGTACTTC
CASSSKDRLTSYEQYF
>13|-|-|TRBV7-9|TRBJ1-1
TGTGCCAGCAGCTTAGCACTGCGCCAGTGGGCTTTCTTT
CASSLALRQWAFF
>15|-|TRBD1|TRBV5-1|TRBJ1-5
TGCGCCAGCAGCTTGGGGGACAGTTTCAATCAGCCCCAGCATTTT
CASSLGDSFNQPQHF
>13|-|-|TRBV30|TRBJ2-2
TGTGCCTGGTGGGACTTCGGGGCCGGGGAGCTGTTTTTT
CAWWDFGAGELFF
>13|-|-|TRBV21-1|TRBJ1-1
TGTGCCAGCAGCATGCGGGATTCCGACGAAGCTTTCTTT
CASSMRDSDEAFF
>14|-|-|TRBV7-8|TRBJ1-1
TGTGCCAGCAGCTGGGGGGCAGGGAGCACTGAAGCTTTCTTT
CASSWGAGSTEAFF
>16|-|-|TRBV24-1|TRBJ2-5
TGTGCCACCAGTGAAATGGTAGGGGAGTCCCGGGAGACCCAGTACTTC
CATSEMVGESRETQYF
>13|-|-|TRBV6-1|TRBJ1-2
TGTGCCAGCAGTGAAAGCGACCCTAATGGCTACACCTTC
CASSESDPNGYTF
>13|-|TRBD1|TRBV27|TRBJ2-7
TGTGCCAGCAGTCGGACAGGGGAAAGGGAGCAGTACTTC
CASSRTGEREQYF
>14|-|TRBD1|TRBV11-2|TRBJ2-7
TGTGCCACCAGTTTCCAGGGGGCAGCCAACGAGCAGTACTTC
CATSFQGAANEQYF
>13|-|-|TRBV3-1/TRBV3-2|TRBJ2-4
TGTGCCAGCAGCCAAGATCCGGCGGGCATTCAGTACTTC
CASSQDPAGIQYF